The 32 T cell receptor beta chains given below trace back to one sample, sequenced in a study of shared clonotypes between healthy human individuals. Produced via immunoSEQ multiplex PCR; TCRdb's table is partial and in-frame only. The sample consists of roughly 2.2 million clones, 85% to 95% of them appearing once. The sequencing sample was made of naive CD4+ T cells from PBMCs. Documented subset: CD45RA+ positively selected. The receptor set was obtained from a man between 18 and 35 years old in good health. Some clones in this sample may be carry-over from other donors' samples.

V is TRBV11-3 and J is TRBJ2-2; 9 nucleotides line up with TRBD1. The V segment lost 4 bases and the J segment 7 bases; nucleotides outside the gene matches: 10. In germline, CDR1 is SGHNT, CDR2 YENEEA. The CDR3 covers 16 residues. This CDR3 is CASSSRTGALGGELFF. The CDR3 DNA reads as TGTGCCAGCAGCTCCCGGACAGGGGCGCTGGGCGGGGAGCTGTTTTTT.

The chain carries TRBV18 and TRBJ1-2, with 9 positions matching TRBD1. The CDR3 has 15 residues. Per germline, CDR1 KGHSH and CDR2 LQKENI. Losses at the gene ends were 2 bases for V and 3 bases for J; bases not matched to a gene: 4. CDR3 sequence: CASSPGTGHDYGYTF. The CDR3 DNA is TGTGCCAGCTCACCAGGGACAGGGCACGACTATGGCTACACCTTC.

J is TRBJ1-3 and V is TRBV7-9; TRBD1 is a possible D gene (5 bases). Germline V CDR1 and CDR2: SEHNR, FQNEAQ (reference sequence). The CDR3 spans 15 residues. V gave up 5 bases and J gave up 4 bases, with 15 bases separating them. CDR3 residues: CASSHSKGPGNTIYF. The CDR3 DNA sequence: TGTGCCAGCAGCCACTCCAAGGGGCCCGGAAACACCATATATTTT.

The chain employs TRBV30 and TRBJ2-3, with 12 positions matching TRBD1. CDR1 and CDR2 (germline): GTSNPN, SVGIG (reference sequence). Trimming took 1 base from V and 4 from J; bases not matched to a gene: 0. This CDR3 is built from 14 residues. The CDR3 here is CAWSGDRGPDTQYF. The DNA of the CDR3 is TGTGCCTGGAGTGGGGACAGGGGGCCAGATACGCAGTATTTT. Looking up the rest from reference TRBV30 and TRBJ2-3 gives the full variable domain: SQTIHQWPATLVQPVGSPLSLECTVEGTSNPNLYWYRQAAGRGLQLLFYSVGIGQISSEVPQNLSASRPQDRQFILSSKKLLLSDSGFYLCAWSGDRGPDTQYFGPGTRLTVL.

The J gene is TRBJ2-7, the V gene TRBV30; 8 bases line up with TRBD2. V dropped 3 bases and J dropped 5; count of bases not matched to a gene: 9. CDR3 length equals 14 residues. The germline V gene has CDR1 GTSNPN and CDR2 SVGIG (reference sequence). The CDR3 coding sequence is TGTGCCTGGAGGCCGGGAGGGCTATGGGACGAGCAGTACTTC. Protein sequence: CAWRPGGLWDEQYF.

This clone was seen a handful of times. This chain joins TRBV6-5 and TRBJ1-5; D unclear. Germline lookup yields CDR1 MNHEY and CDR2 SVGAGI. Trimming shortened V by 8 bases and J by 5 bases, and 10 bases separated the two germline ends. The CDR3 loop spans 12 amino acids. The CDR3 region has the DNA TGTGCCAGCTCTAACCTCGATCAGCCCCAGCATTTT. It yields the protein CASSNLDQPQHF.

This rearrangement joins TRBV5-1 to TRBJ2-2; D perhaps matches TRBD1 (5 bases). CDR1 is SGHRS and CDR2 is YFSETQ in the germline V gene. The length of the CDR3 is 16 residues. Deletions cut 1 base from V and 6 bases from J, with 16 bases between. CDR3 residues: CASSLSGRPTAGELFF. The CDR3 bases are TGCGCCAGCAGCTTGTCCGGCAGACCGACAGCCGGGGAGCTGTTTTTT.

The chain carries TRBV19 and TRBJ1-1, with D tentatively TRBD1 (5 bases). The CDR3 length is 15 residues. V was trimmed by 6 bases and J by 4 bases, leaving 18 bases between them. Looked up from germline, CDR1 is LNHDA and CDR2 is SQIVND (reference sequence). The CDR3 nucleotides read TGTGCCAGTAGCAGACAGTCCTCGGGGGGCACTGAAGCTTTCTTT. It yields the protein CASSRQSSGGTEAFF. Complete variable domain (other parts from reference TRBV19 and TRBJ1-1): DGGITQSPKYLFRKEGQNVTLSCEQNLNHDAMYWYRQDPGQGLRLIYYSQIVNDFQKGDIAEGYSVSREKKESFPLTVTSAQKNPTAFYLCASSRQSSGGTEAFFGQGTRLTVV.

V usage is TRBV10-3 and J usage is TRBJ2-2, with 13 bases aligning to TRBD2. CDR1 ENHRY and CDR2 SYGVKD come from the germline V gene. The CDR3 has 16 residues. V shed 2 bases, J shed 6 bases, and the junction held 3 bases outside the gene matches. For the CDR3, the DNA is TGTGCCATCAGTGAGGGGACTAGCGGGACCCCCGGGGAGCTGTTTTTT. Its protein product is CAISEGTSGTPGELFF.

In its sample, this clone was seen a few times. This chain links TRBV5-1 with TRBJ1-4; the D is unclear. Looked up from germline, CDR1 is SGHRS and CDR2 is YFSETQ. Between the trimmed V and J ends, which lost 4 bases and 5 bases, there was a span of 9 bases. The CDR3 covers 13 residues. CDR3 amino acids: CASSVDGNEKLFF. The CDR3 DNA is TGCGCCAGCAGCGTGGACGGGAATGAAAAACTGTTTTTT.

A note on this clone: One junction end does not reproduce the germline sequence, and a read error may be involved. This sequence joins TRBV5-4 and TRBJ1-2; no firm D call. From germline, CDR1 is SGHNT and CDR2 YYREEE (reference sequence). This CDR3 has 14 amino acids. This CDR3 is CASSLDSATTRRLF. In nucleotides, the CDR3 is TGTGCCAGCAGCTTGGATTCCGCGACCACCAGGCGGCTCTTC.

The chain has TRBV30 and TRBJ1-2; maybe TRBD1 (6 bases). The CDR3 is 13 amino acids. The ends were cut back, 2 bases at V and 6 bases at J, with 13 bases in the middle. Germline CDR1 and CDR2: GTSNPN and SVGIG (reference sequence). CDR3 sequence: CAWSPRRTDGYTF. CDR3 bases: TGTGCCTGGAGTCCCAGACGGACAGATGGCTACACCTTC.

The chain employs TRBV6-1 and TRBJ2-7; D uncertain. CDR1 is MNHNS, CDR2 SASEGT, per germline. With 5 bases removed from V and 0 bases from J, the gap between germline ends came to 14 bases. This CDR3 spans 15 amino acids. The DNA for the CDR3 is TGTGCCAGCAGTCGAACCAGGCTGAGCTCCTACGAGCAGTACTTC. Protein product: CASSRTRLSSYEQYF.

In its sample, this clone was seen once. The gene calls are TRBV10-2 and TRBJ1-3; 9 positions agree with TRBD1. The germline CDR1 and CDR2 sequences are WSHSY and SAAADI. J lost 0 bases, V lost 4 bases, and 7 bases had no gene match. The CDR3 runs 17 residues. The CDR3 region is CASSGGGQGPSGNTIYF. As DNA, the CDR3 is TGCGCCAGCAGTGGAGGGGGACAGGGACCCTCTGGAAACACCATATATTTT.

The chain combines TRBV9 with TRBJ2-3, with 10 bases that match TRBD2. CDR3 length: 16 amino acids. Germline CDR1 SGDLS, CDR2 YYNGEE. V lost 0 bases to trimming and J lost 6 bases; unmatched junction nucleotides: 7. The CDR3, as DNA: TGTGCCAGCAGCGTAGGAGAGCTAGCGGGAGCCGATACGCAGTATTTT. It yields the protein CASSVGELAGADTQYF.

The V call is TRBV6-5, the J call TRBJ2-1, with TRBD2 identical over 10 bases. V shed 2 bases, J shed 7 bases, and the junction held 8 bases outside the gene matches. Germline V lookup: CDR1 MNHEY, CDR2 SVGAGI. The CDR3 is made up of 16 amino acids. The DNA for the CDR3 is TGTGCCAGCAGTTACCCGGGACTAGCGAGCGGGAATGAGCAGTTCTTC. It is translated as CASSYPGLASGNEQFF.

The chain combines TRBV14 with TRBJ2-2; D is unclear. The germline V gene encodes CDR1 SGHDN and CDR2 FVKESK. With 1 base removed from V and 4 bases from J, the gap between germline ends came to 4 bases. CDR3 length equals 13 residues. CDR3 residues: CASSQVPTGELFF. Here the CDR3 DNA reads TGTGCCAGCAGCCAAGTTCCCACCGGGGAGCTGTTTTTT.

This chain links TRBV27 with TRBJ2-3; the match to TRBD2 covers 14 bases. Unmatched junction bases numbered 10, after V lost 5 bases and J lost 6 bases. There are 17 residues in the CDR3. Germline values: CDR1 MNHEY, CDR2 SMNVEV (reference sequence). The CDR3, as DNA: TGTGCCAGCAGTCCCCTGAGGACTAGCGGGGGGTTGGATACGCAGTATTTT. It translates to CASSPLRTSGGLDTQYF.

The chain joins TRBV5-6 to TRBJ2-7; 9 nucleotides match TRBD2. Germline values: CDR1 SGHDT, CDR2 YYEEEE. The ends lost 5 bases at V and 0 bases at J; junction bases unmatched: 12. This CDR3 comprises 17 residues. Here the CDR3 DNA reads TGTGCCAGCAGGAAGGGAGCGGGGGGCCGAACCTCCTACGAGCAGTACTTC. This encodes CASRKGAGGRTSYEQYF.

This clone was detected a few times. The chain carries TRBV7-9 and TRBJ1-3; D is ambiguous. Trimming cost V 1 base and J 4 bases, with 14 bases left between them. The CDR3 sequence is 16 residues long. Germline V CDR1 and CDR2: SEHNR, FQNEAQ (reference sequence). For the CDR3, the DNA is TGTGCCAGCAGCTTAGACAATGGGTTTTCGGGAAACACCATATATTTT. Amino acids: CASSLDNGFSGNTIYF.

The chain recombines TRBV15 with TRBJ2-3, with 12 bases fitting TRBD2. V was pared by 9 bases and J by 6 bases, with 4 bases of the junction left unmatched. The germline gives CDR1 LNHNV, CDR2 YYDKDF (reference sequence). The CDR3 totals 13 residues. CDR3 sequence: CATTLAGGDTQYF. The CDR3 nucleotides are TGTGCCACAACACTAGCGGGAGGTGATACGCAGTATTTT.

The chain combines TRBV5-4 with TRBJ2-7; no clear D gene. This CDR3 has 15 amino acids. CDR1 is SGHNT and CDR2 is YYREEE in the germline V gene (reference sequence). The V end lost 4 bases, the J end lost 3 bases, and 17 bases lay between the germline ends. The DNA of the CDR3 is TGTGCCAGCAGCCCCCCTGGCAGACCTTACTACGAGCAGTACTTC. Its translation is CASSPPGRPYYEQYF.

The CDR3 region is CASSPRSGPYEQYF. For the CDR3, the DNA is TGCGCCAGCAGCCCAAGGTCAGGGCCCTACGAGCAGTACTTC. The V and J genes are TRBV5-1 and TRBJ2-7, with D perhaps TRBD1 (5 bases). Germline loops: CDR1 SGHRS, CDR2 YFSETQ. The CDR3 covers 14 residues. Trimming removed 4 bases from V and 2 bases from J, with 13 bases in between.

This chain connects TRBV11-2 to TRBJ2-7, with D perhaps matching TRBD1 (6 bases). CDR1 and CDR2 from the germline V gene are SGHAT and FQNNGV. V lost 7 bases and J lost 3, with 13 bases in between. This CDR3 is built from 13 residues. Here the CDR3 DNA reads TGTGCCAGCAACCGACAGGTCAACTACGAGCAGTACTTC. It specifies CASNRQVNYEQYF.

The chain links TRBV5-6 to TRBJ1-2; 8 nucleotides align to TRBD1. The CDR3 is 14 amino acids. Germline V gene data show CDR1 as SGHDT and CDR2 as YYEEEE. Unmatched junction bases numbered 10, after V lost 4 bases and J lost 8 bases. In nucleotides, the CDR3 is TGTGCCAGCAGCCCGGACAGGGCTGTTTTCGGCTACACCTTC. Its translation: CASSPDRAVFGYTF. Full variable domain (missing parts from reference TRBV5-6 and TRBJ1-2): DAGVTQSPTHLIKTRGQQVTLRCSPKSGHDTVSWYQQALGQGPQFIFQYYEEEERQRGNFPDRFSGHQFPNYSSELNVNALLLGDSALYLCASSPDRAVFGYTFGSGTRLTVV.

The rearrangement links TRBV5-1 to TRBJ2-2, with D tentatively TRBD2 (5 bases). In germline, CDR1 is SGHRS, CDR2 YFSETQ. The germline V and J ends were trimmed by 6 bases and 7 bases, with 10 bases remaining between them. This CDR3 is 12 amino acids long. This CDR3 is CASNDGGGELFF. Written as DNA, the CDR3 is TGCGCCAGCAACGACGGAGGCGGGGAGCTGTTTTTT. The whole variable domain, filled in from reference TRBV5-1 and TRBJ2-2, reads KAGVTQTPRYLIKTRGQQVTLSCSPISGHRSVSWYQQTPGQGLQFLFEYFSETQRNKGNFPGRFSGRQFSNSRSEMNVSTLELGDSALYLCASNDGGGELFFGEGSRLTVL.

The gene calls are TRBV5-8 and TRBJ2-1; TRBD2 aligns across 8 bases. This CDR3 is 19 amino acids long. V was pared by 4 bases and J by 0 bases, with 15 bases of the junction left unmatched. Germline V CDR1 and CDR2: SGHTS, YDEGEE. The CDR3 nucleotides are TGTGCCAGCAGCCCCCGGGCTAGCGGGTTCCCGAGCTCCTACAATGAGCAGTTCTTC. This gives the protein CASSPRASGFPSSYNEQFF.

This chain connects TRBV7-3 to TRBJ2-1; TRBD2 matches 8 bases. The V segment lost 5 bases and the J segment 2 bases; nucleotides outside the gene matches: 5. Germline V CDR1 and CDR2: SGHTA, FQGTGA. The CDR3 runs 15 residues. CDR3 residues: CASSPSGSAYNEQFF. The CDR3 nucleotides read TGTGCCAGCAGCCCTAGCGGGTCCGCCTACAATGAGCAGTTCTTC. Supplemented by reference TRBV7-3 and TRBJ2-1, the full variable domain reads GAGVSQTPSNKVTEKGKYVELRCDPISGHTALYWYRQSLGQGPEFLIYFQGTGAADDSGLPNDRFFAVRPEGSVSTLKIQRTERGDSAVYLCASSPSGSAYNEQFFGPGTRLTVL.

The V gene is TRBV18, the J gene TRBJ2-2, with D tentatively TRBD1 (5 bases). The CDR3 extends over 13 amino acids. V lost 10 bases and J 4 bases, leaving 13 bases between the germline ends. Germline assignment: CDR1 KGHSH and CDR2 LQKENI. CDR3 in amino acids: CANSGLTTGELFF. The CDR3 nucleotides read TGTGCCAATTCAGGGCTGACCACCGGGGAGCTGTTTTTT.

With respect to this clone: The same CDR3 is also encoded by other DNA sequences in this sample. The CDR3 sequence: CSVGRQGEKLFF. DNA of the CDR3: TGCAGCGTTGGGCGACAGGGAGAAAAACTGTTTTTT. This chain uses TRBV29-1 with TRBJ1-4; TRBD1 agrees at 7 bases. Germline CDR1 and CDR2: SQVTM and ANQGSEA. Trimming at V came to 4 bases and at J to 8 bases, leaving 4 bases not matched to a gene. CDR3 length: 12 amino acids. Using reference TRBV29-1 and TRBJ1-4 for the parts outside the CDR3, the full variable domain is SAVISQKPSRDICQRGTSLTIQCQVDSQVTMMFWYRQQPGQSLTLIATANQGSEATYESGFVIDKFPISRPNLTFSTLTVSNMSPEDSSIYLCSVGRQGEKLFFGSGTQLSVL.

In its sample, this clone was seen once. DNA of the CDR3: TGTGCCATCAGCGCATACAATAGCGGGAGGGAGCTCAATGAGCAGTTCTTC. It codes for CAISAYNSGRELNEQFF. The V gene is TRBV10-3, the J gene TRBJ2-1; 11 nucleotides match TRBD2. The CDR3 is made up of 17 amino acids. J lost 6 bases, V lost 6 bases, and 13 bases had no gene match. From germline, CDR1 is ENHRY and CDR2 SYGVKD.

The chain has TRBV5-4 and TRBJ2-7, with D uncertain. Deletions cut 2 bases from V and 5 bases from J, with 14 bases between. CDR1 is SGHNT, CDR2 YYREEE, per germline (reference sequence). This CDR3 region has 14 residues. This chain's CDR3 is CASSFGRIGNEQYF. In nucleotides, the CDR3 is TGTGCCAGCAGCTTTGGCAGGATTGGCAACGAGCAGTACTTC.